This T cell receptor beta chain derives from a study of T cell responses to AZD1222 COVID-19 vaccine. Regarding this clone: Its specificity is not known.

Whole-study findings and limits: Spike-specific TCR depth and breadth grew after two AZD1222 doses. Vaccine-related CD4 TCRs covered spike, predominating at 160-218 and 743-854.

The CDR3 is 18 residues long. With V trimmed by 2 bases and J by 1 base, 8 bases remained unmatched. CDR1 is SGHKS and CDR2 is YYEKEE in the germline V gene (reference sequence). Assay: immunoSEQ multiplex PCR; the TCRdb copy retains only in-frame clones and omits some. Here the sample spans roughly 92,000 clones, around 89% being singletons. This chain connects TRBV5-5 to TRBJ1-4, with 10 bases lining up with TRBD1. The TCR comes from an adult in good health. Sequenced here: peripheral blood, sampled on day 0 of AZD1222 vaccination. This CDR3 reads CASSFGTGVFRTNEKLFF. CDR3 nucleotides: TGTGCCAGCAGCTTTGGGACAGGGGTCTTCCGAACTAATGAAAAACTGTTTTTT.